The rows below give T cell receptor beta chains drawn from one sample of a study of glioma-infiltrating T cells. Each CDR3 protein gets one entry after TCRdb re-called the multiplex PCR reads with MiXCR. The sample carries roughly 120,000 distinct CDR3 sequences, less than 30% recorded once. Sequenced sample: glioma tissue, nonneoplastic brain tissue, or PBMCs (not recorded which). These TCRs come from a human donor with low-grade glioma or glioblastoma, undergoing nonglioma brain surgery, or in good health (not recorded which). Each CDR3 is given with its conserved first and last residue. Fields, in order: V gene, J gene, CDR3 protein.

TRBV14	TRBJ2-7	CSSSQGLTYEQYF
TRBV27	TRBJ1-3	CASKSGNTIYF
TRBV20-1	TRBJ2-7	CSARDPPLGRLEQYF
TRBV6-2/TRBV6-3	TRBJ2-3	CASSSRETDTQYF
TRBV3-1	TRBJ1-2	CASSPGTNPYGYTF
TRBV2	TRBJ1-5	CASSEGQGAGQPQHF
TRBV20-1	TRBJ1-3	CSARDREVSSGNTIYF
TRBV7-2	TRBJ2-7	CASSFPGPYEQYF
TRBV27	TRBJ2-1	CASKGDPTSVAYNEQFF
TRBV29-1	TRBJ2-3	CSLSPGQGTDTQYF
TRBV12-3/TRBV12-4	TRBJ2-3	CASSIQPDTQYF
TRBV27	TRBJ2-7	CASSVGGGEQYF
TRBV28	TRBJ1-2	CASSSTGANYGYTF
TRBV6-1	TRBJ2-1	CASTSGSSYNEQFF
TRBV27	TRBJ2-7	CASRLLGERSYEQYF
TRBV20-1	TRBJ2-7	CSARDLRGKDYEQYF
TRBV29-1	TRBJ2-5	CSVPGLAGSLIQETQYF
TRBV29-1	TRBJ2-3	CSVAETGAHTDTQYF
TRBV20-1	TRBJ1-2	CSARGAGINNSYTF
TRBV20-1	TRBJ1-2	CSARPQGTYGYTF
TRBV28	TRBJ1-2	CASSSGQNYGYTF
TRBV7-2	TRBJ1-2	CASTKTGLEYGYTF
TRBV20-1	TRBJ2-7	CSAPRGGSYEQYF
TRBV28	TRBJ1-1	CASSWVRDKYYEAFF
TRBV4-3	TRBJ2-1	CASSQAQAGEQFF
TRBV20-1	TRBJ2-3	CSARVRTSVDTQYF
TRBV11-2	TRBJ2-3	CASSLDRGPDTQYF
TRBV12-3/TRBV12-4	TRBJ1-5	CASSSQDRDQAQPQHF
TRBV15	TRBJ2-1	CATSPGPSIDEQFF
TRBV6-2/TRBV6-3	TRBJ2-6	CASSYQSTSGLSGANLLTF
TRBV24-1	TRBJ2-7	CATSDPGTSGYEQYF
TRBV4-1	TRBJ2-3	CASSLSGSAGDTQYF
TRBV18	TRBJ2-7	CASSPWDRPYEQYF
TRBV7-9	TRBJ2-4	CASSLAALGGLAKNIQYF
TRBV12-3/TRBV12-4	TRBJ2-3	CASSFVAGSSTDTQYF
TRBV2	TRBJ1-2	CASSAAGGDYTF
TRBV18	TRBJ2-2	CASSLFGLASTGELFF
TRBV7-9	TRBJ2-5	CASSLGLAEGETQYF
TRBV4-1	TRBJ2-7	CASSQDGVYYEQYF
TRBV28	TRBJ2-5	CASSLGPSVQETQYF
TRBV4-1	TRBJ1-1	CASSHTGMGAEAFF
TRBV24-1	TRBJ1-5	CATSDSRQAASNQPQHF
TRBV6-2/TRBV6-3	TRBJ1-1	CASSYSIIGAFF
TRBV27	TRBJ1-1	CASLPGQGAGTEAFF
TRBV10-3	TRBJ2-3	CAITAGRGGPTDTQYF
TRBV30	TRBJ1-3	CAWSVKNTIYF
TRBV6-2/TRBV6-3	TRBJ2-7	CASSYATSGRDTYEQYF